The rows below give T cell receptor beta chains drawn from one sample of a study of T cell repertoires in cytomegalovirus infection. TCRdb re-analysed the reads in MiXCR, keeping a single row per CDR3 protein. The sample includes some 450,000 distinct CDR3 sequences, roughly 30% of them seen just once. The specimen was PBMCs. These TCRs come from a human donor in good health (CMV status not recorded). Some clones in this sample may be carry-over from other donors' samples. The CDR3 runs from the conserved cysteine through the conserved F or W. D genes are given only for firm matches. Some rows have no size entry. The others give once, few or many, or a class for an expanded clone.

v_gene	j_gene	abundance	d_gene	CDR3aa	CDR3nt
TRBV7-2	TRBJ1-2	many	.	CASSQAGRNYGYTF	TGTGCCAGCAGCCAGGCAGGCAGAAACTATGGCTACACCTTC
TRBV11-2	TRBJ2-1	many	TRBD2	CASSPNPGTSGGPNEQFF	TGTGCCAGCAGCCCGAACCCCGGGACTAGCGGGGGCCCCAATGAGCAGTTCTTC
TRBV19	TRBJ1-5	.	TRBD1	CASSDRDRGVRGNQPQHF	TGTGCCAGTAGCGACCGGGACAGGGGAGTTCGGGGCAATCAGCCCCAGCATTTT
TRBV19	TRBJ1-1	.	.	CASSFVLNTEAFF	TGTGCCAGTAGTTTTGTTTTGAACACTGAAGCTTTCTTT
TRBV2	TRBJ2-2	few	.	CASSEARAGTGELFF	TGTGCCAGCAGTGAGGCCAGGGCGGGGACCGGGGAGCTGTTTTTT
TRBV28	TRBJ2-2	.	.	CASRGAGKGNTGELFF	TGTGCCAGCAGGGGGGCAGGGAAGGGGAACACCGGGGAGCTGTTTTTT
TRBV7-9	TRBJ2-1	few	TRBD2	CASSLVSSGSMEEQFF	TGTGCCAGCAGCTTAGTGTCTAGCGGCTCCATGGAGGAGCAGTTCTTC
TRBV12-3/TRBV12-4	TRBJ1-1	many	TRBD1	CASSLAPSGGMKAFF	TGTGCCAGCAGTTTAGCGCCCTCAGGGGGCATGAAAGCTTTCTTT
TRBV7-8	TRBJ2-3	few	.	CASSLEGGFRTDTQYF	TGTGCCAGCAGCTTAGAAGGGGGATTTCGCACAGATACGCAGTATTTT
TRBV6-1	TRBJ1-1	.	.	CASSKPPGPKGEAFF	TGTGCCAGCAGCAAACCCCCAGGGCCGAAAGGTGAAGCTTTCTTT
TRBV27	TRBJ2-2	few	.	CASSLGGLNTGELFF	TGTGCCAGCAGTTTGGGGGGGCTGAACACCGGGGAGCTGTTTTTT
TRBV4-3	TRBJ2-3	few	TRBD1	CASSQEGDRGVDTQYF	TGCGCCAGCAGCCAAGAAGGGGACAGGGGAGTAGATACGCAGTATTTT
TRBV4-3	TRBJ1-1	many	.	CASSQAGRRMNTEAFF	TGCGCCAGCAGCCAAGCAGGGCGACGAATGAACACTGAAGCTTTCTTT
TRBV7-9	TRBJ2-7	.	TRBD2	CASSLGTSRSYEQYF	TGTGCCAGCAGCCTCGGGACTAGTAGGTCATACGAGCAGTACTTC
TRBV5-1	TRBJ2-4	.	TRBD1	CASSPTGTGILAKNIQYF	TGCGCCAGCAGCCCCACCGGGACAGGGATTCTAGCCAAAAACATTCAGTACTTC
TRBV28	TRBJ1-5	few	TRBD1	CASSTSGRGNNQPQHF	TGTGCCAGCAGTACCTCGGGCAGGGGGAACAATCAGCCCCAGCATTTT
TRBV2	TRBJ2-1	.	.	CASKGAGPIPGEQFF	TGTGCCAGCAAGGGGGCGGGACCAATCCCCGGGGAGCAGTTCTTC
TRBV7-8	TRBJ1-4	many	.	CASSLGVGRGEKLFF	TGTGCCAGCAGCTTAGGGGTGGGGAGGGGTGAAAAACTGTTTTTT